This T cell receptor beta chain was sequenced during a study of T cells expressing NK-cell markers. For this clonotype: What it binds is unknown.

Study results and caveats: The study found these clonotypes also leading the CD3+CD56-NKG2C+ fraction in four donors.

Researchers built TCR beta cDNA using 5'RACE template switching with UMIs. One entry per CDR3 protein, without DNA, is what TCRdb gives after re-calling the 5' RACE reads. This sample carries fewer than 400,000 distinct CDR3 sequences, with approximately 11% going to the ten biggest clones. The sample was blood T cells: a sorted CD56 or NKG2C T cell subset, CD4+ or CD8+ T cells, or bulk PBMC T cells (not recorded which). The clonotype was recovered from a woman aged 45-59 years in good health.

The CDR3 sequence: CASSLEGEGETQYF. The V and J genes are TRBV5-1 and TRBJ2-5; TCRdb names TRBD1, which stays unverified in the absence of DNA. This CDR3 has 14 amino acids. Germline loops: CDR1 SGHRS, CDR2 YFSETQ.